This T cell receptor (beta chain) is from a study of brain T cells in children with intractable seizures (dated by TCRdb to about 2021). At the level of the whole study: Resected brain tissue from over 50 pediatric epilepsy surgery cases was initially screened for immune gene transcripts with a NanoString immunology panel. Of the roughly 12 selected surgery cases, pre-surgery blood was also sequenced for eight, so four had brain tissue only. The paper as a whole reports these results and caveats: Viral specificity was inferred only from CDR3 sequence similarity, and patients' HCMV serostatus was unknown. Sequencing depth differed between pre- and post-surgery blood, so clones missing from the pre-surgery sample may reflect undersampling.

The CDR3 measures 13 amino acids from cysteine to phenylalanine. The CDR3 DNA has 39 bases and is translated from base 1. CDR1 MDHEN and CDR2 SYDVKM were looked up in the germline V gene. V is shortened by 6 bases, J by 11 bases, and the region joining them spans 17 bases. The immunoSEQ assay was used to generate TCR beta chain sequences from genomic DNA. The published analysis was carried out like this. CDR3 sequences not starting with the conserved framework cysteine at position 104 were manually removed. Clonality was calculated as one minus the normalized Shannon's Diversity Index, with values ranging from 0 (maximal diversity) to 1 (oligoclonal). Chi-squared comparison-of-proportions tests assessed whether the same CDR3 differed in frequency between samples, such as brain versus blood. Public clonotypes were identified by searching immuneACCESS, and similarity to known antiviral clonotypes was assessed with the VDJdb browser. In its TCRdb copy, this immuneACCESS table keeps in-frame sequences only and misses some clones. Where compared with another copy, unresolved V genes explain less than half of these, and the others have no known cause. The V and J calls and clone size are taken from that table; D and trimming were inferred from the DNA. The sample profile shows 110,000 or so clones; roughly 94% of them were found once. Of the sample, around 4.1% is held by the ten largest clones.

As for this clone: The antigen it binds to is not known. One base away there is no much larger clone; base qualities are not given.

The sample's time point label, in plain terms: resected brain tissue, or blood drawn just prior to surgery. The surgery cases showing the highest brain T cell transcript signatures were chosen for TCR beta chain sequencing of brain tissue and, when available, of blood. Before surgery, the patients had been given at least one anti-epileptic drug. The TCR-sequenced patients were children whose drug-resistant epilepsy was caused by tuberous sclerosis complex, focal cortical dysplasia, Rasmussen encephalitis or hemimegalencephaly. Blood was drawn right before the epilepsy surgery. The Monarch genomic DNA purification kit was used to extract bulk genomic DNA from unsorted brain tissue and from whole blood.

The chain links TRBV28 with TRBJ1-5; the D gene is not confidently resolved. This TCR was sampled from a boy in the first two years of life with hemimegalencephaly and intractable seizures. The specimen comprised peripheral blood, sampled at surgery. CDR3 protein: CASRPLDRPAQHF. The nucleotides are TGTGCCAGCAGACCCTTGGACCGACCGGCCCAGCATTTT.